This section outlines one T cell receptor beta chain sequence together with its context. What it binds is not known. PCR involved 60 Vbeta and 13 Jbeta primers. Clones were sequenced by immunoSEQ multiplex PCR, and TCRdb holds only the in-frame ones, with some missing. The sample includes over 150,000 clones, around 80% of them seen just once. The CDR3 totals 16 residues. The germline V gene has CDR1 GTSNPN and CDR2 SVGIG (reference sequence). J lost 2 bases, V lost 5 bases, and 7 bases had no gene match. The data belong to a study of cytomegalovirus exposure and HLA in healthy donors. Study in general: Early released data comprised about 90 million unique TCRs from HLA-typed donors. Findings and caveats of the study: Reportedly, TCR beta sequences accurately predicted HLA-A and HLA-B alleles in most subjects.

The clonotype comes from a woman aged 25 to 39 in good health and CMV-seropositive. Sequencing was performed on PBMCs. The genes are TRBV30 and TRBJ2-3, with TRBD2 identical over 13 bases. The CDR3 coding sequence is TGTGCCTGGGGGAGGGGGACTAGCGGGGCCACAGATACGCAGTATTTT. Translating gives CAWGRGTSGATDTQYF.